The 25 T cell receptor beta chains below were found in one sample sequenced in a study of T cell changes during pregnancy in multiple sclerosis. Sequencing used immunoSEQ multiplex PCR; TCRdb keeps in-frame clones, though not all of them. The table lists around 62,000 clones, 93% of them singletons. Here the sequenced sample was CD8+ T cells from peripheral blood mononuclear cells, taken in the second trimester of pregnancy. The receptors come from a female donor with multiple sclerosis, enrolled in a pregnancy study.

This sequence joins TRBV6-1 and TRBJ1-3; 9 bases are a match to TRBD1. CDR1 and CDR2 from the germline V gene are MNHNS and SASEGT. V gave up 4 bases and J gave up 3 bases; unmatched junction bases: 7. This CDR3 spans 16 amino acids. CDR3 DNA sequence: TGTGCCAGCAGTGTCCGGGACAGGGTCATTGGAAACACCATATATTTT. Amino acid sequence: CASSVRDRVIGNTIYF.

The chain carries TRBV27 and TRBJ2-5; possibly TRBD2 for D (6 bases). This CDR3 has 12 amino acids. With 6 bases removed from V and 5 bases from J, the gap between germline ends came to 10 bases. The germline V gene encodes CDR1 MNHEY and CDR2 SMNVEV (reference sequence). Here the CDR3 DNA reads TGTGCCAGCAGGACTAGAGAGGAGACCCAGTACTTC. Translating it yields CASRTREETQYF.

The chain couples TRBV7-2 to TRBJ2-5; 11 nucleotides match TRBD1. CDR3 size: 14 residues. CDR1 is SGHTA, CDR2 FQGNSA, per germline. The trim removed 8 bases at V and 5 bases at J, leaving 7 bases unmatched. CDR3 sequence (DNA): TGTGCCAGCGGTCGGACAGGGGGCCTCGAGACCCAGTACTTC. Translating it yields CASGRTGGLETQYF.

The DNA for the CDR3 is TGTGCCAGCAGCTTTCCAGGGGACACTGAAGCTTTCTTT. Protein product: CASSFPGDTEAFF. The chain uses TRBV7-9 and TRBJ1-1; D perhaps matches TRBD1 (6 bases). The germline gives CDR1 SEHNR, CDR2 FQNEAQ (reference sequence). This CDR3 has 13 amino acids. The ends were cut back, 3 bases at V and 3 bases at J, with 8 bases in the middle.

V is TRBV10-3 and J is TRBJ2-4, with 9 bases identical to TRBD2. Losses at the gene ends were 0 bases for V and 10 bases for J; bases not matched to a gene: 4. The germline CDR1 and CDR2 sequences are ENHRY and SYGVKD. There are 14 residues in the CDR3. The CDR3 sequence: CAISESVAGEIQYF. CDR3 coding DNA: TGTGCCATCAGTGAGTCGGTAGCGGGGGAGATTCAGTACTTC.

This clone came up once. The CDR3 DNA sequence: TGTGCCAGCAGCTTTGAACAGATCCACGAGCAGTACTTC. It codes for CASSFEQIHEQYF. V gene TRBV5-5 combines with J gene TRBJ2-7; D remains unclear. This CDR3 is built from 13 residues. V shed 2 bases and J shed 5 bases, with 11 bases lying between them. Germline loops: CDR1 SGHKS, CDR2 YYEKEE (reference sequence).

Only a few counts were recorded for this clone. This chain uses TRBV9 with TRBJ2-7; 8 nucleotides align to TRBD2. V shed 2 bases and J 0 bases; nucleotides not matched to a gene: 4. The CDR3 contains 15 residues. Germline CDR1 reads SGDLS; CDR2 reads YYNGEE. This CDR3 reads CASSVGGDPSYEQYF. CDR3 in DNA: TGTGCCAGCAGCGTCGGGGGGGACCCCTCCTACGAGCAGTACTTC.

The chain couples TRBV29-1 to TRBJ2-7; 7 bases align to TRBD1. The CDR3 totals 14 residues. The V gene's germline CDR1 is SQVTM and CDR2 ANQGSEA. Unmatched junction bases numbered 4, after V lost 2 bases and J lost 0 bases. CDR3 coding DNA: TGCAGCGTTGAACAAGGGGACAGCTCCTACGAGCAGTACTTC. It encodes CSVEQGDSSYEQYF.

The chain is built from TRBV5-1 and TRBJ2-2, with D perhaps matching TRBD1 (5 bases). Trimming stripped 4 bases from V and 0 bases from J, with 10 bases between. The CDR3 is made up of 15 amino acids. Germline CDR1 and CDR2: SGHRS and YFSETQ. CDR3 DNA: TGCGCCAGCAGCACCGACAGAGCGAACACCGGGGAGCTGTTTTTT. Translation gives CASSTDRANTGELFF.

The chain is built from TRBV11-2 and TRBJ2-7; 9 bases are a match to TRBD1. This CDR3 is built from 17 residues. The V gene end was trimmed by 3 bases and the J gene end by 2 bases; junction bases not matched to a gene: 11. The V gene's germline CDR1 is SGHAT and CDR2 FQNNGV. CDR3 residues: CASSFTTVRDRAYEQYF. CDR3 in DNA: TGTGCCAGCAGCTTTACCACCGTCCGGGACAGGGCCTACGAGCAGTACTTC.

The chain uses TRBV5-4 and TRBJ2-1, with 11 bases aligning to TRBD2. J was trimmed by 5 bases and V by 3 bases; bases with no gene match: 4. Germline values: CDR1 SGHNT, CDR2 YYREEE (reference sequence). The CDR3 is made up of 15 amino acids. CDR3 coding DNA: TGTGCCAGCAGCTGGGGACTAGCGGACCACAATGAGCAGTTCTTC. It specifies CASSWGLADHNEQFF.

DNA for the CDR3: TGTGCCACCGCCCGAGGGGGTGAAGCTTTCTTT. As protein: CATARGGEAFF. This chain uses TRBV11-2 with TRBJ1-1; TRBD1 is a possible D gene (6 bases). The CDR3 has 11 residues. Germline loops: CDR1 SGHAT, CDR2 FQNNGV. V shed 10 bases and J shed 7 bases, with 13 bases lying between them.

The chain employs TRBV9 and TRBJ2-3, with 7 bases lining up with TRBD1. This CDR3 has 13 residues. The germline V gene encodes CDR1 SGDLS and CDR2 YYNGEE. Trimming took 4 bases from V and 9 from J; bases not matched to a gene: 8. CDR3 bases: TGTGCCAGCAGCCCAATGGACAGGCGGACGCAGTATTTT. It encodes CASSPMDRRTQYF.

This clone was detected once. The CDR3 region is CASSVTAQGYTGELFF. CDR3 nucleotides: TGTGCCAGCAGCGTCACCGCACAGGGGTACACCGGGGAGCTGTTTTTT. J is TRBJ2-2 and V is TRBV7-8, with TRBD1 identical over 7 bases. Germline CDR1 reads SGHVS; CDR2 reads FQNEAQ. V lost 5 bases and J lost 3; bases outside the gene matches: 9. This CDR3 region has 16 residues.

This chain connects TRBV27 to TRBJ1-5; D is uncertain. Germline V gene lookup returns CDR1 MNHEY and CDR2 SMNVEV (reference sequence). Trimming took off 5 bases at V and 2 bases at J, with 7 bases between the two ends. The CDR3 extends over 13 amino acids. CDR3 in amino acids: CASSPVGNQPQHF. The CDR3 nucleotides read TGTGCCAGCAGTCCAGTTGGCAATCAGCCCCAGCATTTT.

The V call is TRBV2, the J call TRBJ2-7, with a weak D call TRBD1 (6 bases). Trimming took off 7 bases at V and 5 bases at J, with 18 bases between the two ends. The CDR3 contains 14 residues. Germline V gene data show CDR1 as SNHLY and CDR2 as FYNNEI. The CDR3 loop is CASKNGQGPHEQYF. The DNA of the CDR3 is TGTGCCAGCAAAAATGGGCAGGGGCCCCACGAGCAGTACTTC.

The V call is TRBV19, the J call TRBJ2-1; 7 bases map to TRBD1. Germline V gene data show CDR1 as LNHDA and CDR2 as SQIVND (reference sequence). This CDR3 region has 15 residues. V lost 5 bases, J lost 2 bases, and 6 bases stayed unmatched. DNA of the CDR3: TGTGCCAGTAGTCCTTGGGACAGACCCTACAATGAGCAGTTCTTC. Protein product: CASSPWDRPYNEQFF.

This chain connects TRBV9 to TRBJ2-1, with D maybe TRBD1 (5 bases). The CDR3 is made up of 15 amino acids. Germline loops: CDR1 SGDLS, CDR2 YYNGEE. V was pared by 2 bases and J by 7 bases, with 16 bases between. The CDR3: CASSVELGAINEQFF. The CDR3 DNA reads TGTGCCAGCAGCGTTGAGCTTGGGGCCATTAATGAGCAGTTCTTC.

V usage is TRBV7-6 and J usage is TRBJ2-3; maybe TRBD2 (6 bases). Germline values: CDR1 SGHVS, CDR2 FNYEAQ. V was pared by 4 bases and J by 4 bases, with 18 bases between. The CDR3 has 16 residues. The CDR3 nucleotides read TGTGCCAGCAGCTGGTCACCTGGAGGGACTGCAGATACGCAGTATTTT. Translation: CASSWSPGGTADTQYF.

This clone was picked up a small number of times. The V and J genes are TRBV4-1 and TRBJ2-7, with D tentatively TRBD2 (5 bases). This CDR3 spans 15 amino acids. V lost 3 bases and J lost 1, with 13 bases in between. In germline, CDR1 is MGHRA, CDR2 YSYEKL. The DNA for the CDR3 is TGCGCCAGCAGCCATGTGGTAAGCGGTTCCTACGAGCAGTACTTC. This codes for CASSHVVSGSYEQYF.

The chain uses TRBV29-1 and TRBJ2-3; 9 positions match TRBD2. This CDR3 is built from 15 residues. The junction had 9 bases not matched to a gene; V was cut back by 6 bases and J by 2 bases. Germline loops: CDR1 SQVTM, CDR2 ANQGSEA. For the CDR3, the DNA is TGCAGCGTCTCGGATACTAGCGGGTACACAGATACGCAGTATTTT. This encodes CSVSDTSGYTDTQYF.

This chain connects TRBV15 to TRBJ2-7; D may be TRBD1 (5 bases). This CDR3 spans 14 amino acids. With 1 base removed from V and 0 bases from J, the gap between germline ends came to 7 bases. The germline gives CDR1 LNHNV, CDR2 YYDKDF (reference sequence). CDR3 in amino acids: CATSRGTGSYEQYF. The CDR3 bases are TGTGCCACCAGCAGAGGTACAGGCTCCTACGAGCAGTACTTC.

V is TRBV5-4 and J is TRBJ2-2; tentative D call: TRBD2 (5 bases). Germline V lookup: CDR1 SGHNT, CDR2 YYREEE (reference sequence). The CDR3 length is 14 residues. The V end was cut by 3 bases, the J end by 6 bases, with 12 bases between. CDR3 amino acids: CASSSLPGAGELFF. CDR3 coding DNA: TGTGCCAGCAGCTCACTTCCCGGGGCCGGGGAGCTGTTTTTT. Looking up the rest from reference TRBV5-4 and TRBJ2-2 gives the full variable domain: ETGVTQSPTHLIKTRGQQVTLRCSSQSGHNTVSWYQQALGQGPQFIFQYYREEENGRGNFPPRFSGLQFPNYSSELNVNALELDDSALYLCASSSLPGAGELFFGEGSRLTVL.

The V and J genes are TRBV11-2 and TRBJ2-5; D is possibly TRBD2 (5 bases). Germline assignment: CDR1 SGHAT and CDR2 FQNNGV. V lost 3 bases, J lost 3 bases, and 8 bases lay in between. The CDR3 length is 13 residues. Here the CDR3 reads CASSLGSEETQYF. The CDR3 DNA reads TGTGCCAGCAGCTTGGGGAGTGAAGAGACCCAGTACTTC.

CDR3 DNA sequence: TGTGCCAGCCGAGGGGGAATCGAACAGTTCTTC. Its translation: CASRGGIEQFF. V is TRBV27 and J is TRBJ2-1, with D perhaps matching TRBD1 (6 bases). Looked up from germline, CDR1 is MNHEY and CDR2 is SMNVEV (reference sequence). The CDR3 loop spans 11 amino acids. V gave up 8 bases and J gave up 13 bases, with 15 bases separating them.